Listed below are T cell receptor beta chains from one sample, sequenced in a study of T cell repertoires in ileal Crohn's disease. TCRdb's copy holds only in-frame clones and misses some; the assay was immunoSEQ multiplex PCR. The top ten clones hold around 0.3% of a sample with about 5,000 clones, 95% of them seen once. Material for sequencing was ileal tissue. These receptor sequences come from an adult with Crohn's disease. CDR3s include the opening cysteine and the closing phenylalanine or tryptophan. A D gene is named only where the DNA matches it firmly. Size is stated for part of the rows, as once, few or many counts, or as a class when the clone is expanded.

>once|TRBJ1-4|15|NA|TRBV19
TGTGCCAGTAGGCTTACGGGGGCAACTAATGAAAAACTGTTTTTT
CASRLTGATNEKLFF
>NA|TRBJ2-3|17|NA|TRBV5-1
TGCGCCAGCAGCAAGACCCGGACAGTAACAAACACAGATACGCAGTATTTT
CASSKTRTVTNTDTQYF
>NA|TRBJ2-7|18|TRBD1|TRBV19
TGTGCCAGTAGTCTCCGCTACCTACAGGGGGCTTCGTCCTACGAGCAGTACTTC
CASSLRYLQGASSYEQYF
>NA|TRBJ2-1|15|TRBD1|TRBV5-1
TGCGCCAGCAGCTCCGTCCCGGGACAGGGCAATGAGCAGTTCTTC
CASSSVPGQGNEQFF
>NA|TRBJ1-2|14|TRBD1|TRBV5-6
TGTGCCAGCAGACGGGACAGGGTTAACTATGGCTACACCTTC
CASRRDRVNYGYTF
>NA|TRBJ2-4|14|NA|TRBV10-2
TGCGCCAGCAGTGGCGGCCAGAGCAAAAACATTCAGTACTTC
CASSGGQSKNIQYF
>NA|TRBJ2-7|11|NA|TRBV5-1
TGCGCCAGCAGCTTGTCTGACGAGCAGTACTTC
CASSLSDEQYF
>NA|TRBJ1-1|15|TRBD1|TRBV6-5
TGTGCCAGCAGTTACGGGGACAGGAGAAGGACTGAAGCTTTCTTT
CASSYGDRRRTEAFF
>once|TRBJ1-2|13|TRBD1|TRBV6-1
TGTGCCAGCCAGACAGGGGGCGTGAGTGGCTACACCTTC
CASQTGGVSGYTF
>NA|TRBJ2-5|20|TRBD2|TRBV7-6
TGTGCCAGCAGCTTACGGGGGGCTAGCGGGGGTCGCCCCCTACAAGAGACCCAGTACTTC
CASSLRGASGGRPLQETQYF
>once|TRBJ2-7|13|TRBD2|TRBV6-6
TGTGCCGGCGGCCGGGGGGGCAATTACGAGCAGTACTTC
CAGGRGGNYEQYF
>NA|TRBJ1-4|14|TRBD1|TRBV19
TGTGCCAGTAGACCGACAGGGGCTAATGAAAAACTGTTTTTT
CASRPTGANEKLFF
>NA|TRBJ2-7|15|NA|TRBV7-8
TGTGCCAGCAGCTTGGGAGGCGAGGGTTCCTACGAGCAGTACTTC
CASSLGGEGSYEQYF
>NA|TRBJ1-2|13|NA|TRBV2
TGTGCCAGCGCGGACAGTTGGAGCTATGGCTACACCTTC
CASADSWSYGYTF